The 13 T cell receptor beta chains presented below share a single source sample, sequenced in a study of OX40 agonist ivuxolimab in advanced cancers. Library preparation was by the immunoSEQ multiplex PCR assay. TCRdb stores this immuneACCESS table with in-frame sequences only. Part of the clones is absent; in the studies checked, under half of the shortfall reflects unresolved V genes, and no reason is known for the rest. The sample yields tens of thousands of clones; 81% were counted once. 5% of the sample is in the top ten clones. Specimen: CD4+ or CD8+ T cells sorted from blood, collected in a trial of the OX40 agonist ivuxolimab. Receptors were obtained from an adult with an advanced solid tumor such as melanoma, head and neck, liver or kidney cancer.

The rearrangement joins TRBV19 to TRBJ2-1; perhaps TRBD2 as D (5 bases). The CDR3 consists of 12 residues. Germline V lookup: CDR1 LNHDA, CDR2 SQIVND (reference sequence). V lost 9 bases and J lost 2, with 8 bases in between. This CDR3 reads CASGITYNEQFF. For the CDR3, the DNA is TGTGCCAGCGGGATCACCTACAATGAGCAGTTCTTC.

This clone was observed a single time. This chain uses TRBV5-1 with TRBJ1-4; tentatively, D is TRBD1 (6 bases). The germline V gene encodes CDR1 SGHRS and CDR2 YFSETQ. This CDR3 has 15 residues. Trimming pared 4 bases from V and 0 bases from J, leaving 10 bases between. The CDR3 protein is CASSPRTATNEKLFF. CDR3 in DNA: TGCGCCAGCAGCCCCAGGACAGCAACTAATGAAAAACTGTTTTTT. The whole variable domain, filled in from reference TRBV5-1 and TRBJ1-4, reads KAGVTQTPRYLIKTRGQQVTLSCSPISGHRSVSWYQQTPGQGLQFLFEYFSETQRNKGNFPGRFSGRQFSNSRSEMNVSTLELGDSALYLCASSPRTATNEKLFFGSGTQLSVL.

By share, this clone counts as medium-sized. The CDR3 DNA reads TGTGCCAGTAGTATTGGGTTTAGCGGCACTGAAGCTTTCTTT. Encoded protein: CASSIGFSGTEAFF. The chain links TRBV19 to TRBJ1-1; the D is unclear. Trimming cost V 3 bases and J 4 bases, with 12 bases left between them. The length of the CDR3 is 14 residues. The germline CDR1 and CDR2 sequences are LNHDA and SQIVND (reference sequence).

The genes are TRBV19 and TRBJ1-3; D remains ambiguous. This CDR3 has 14 residues. Germline CDR1 and CDR2: LNHDA and SQIVND (reference sequence). V lost 7 bases and J 0 bases, leaving 10 bases between the germline ends. As DNA, the CDR3 is TGTGCCAGTATCGGGAGGAGCTCTGGAAACACCATATATTTT. Translated, it gives CASIGRSSGNTIYF.

The CDR3 spells CASSYGREQPQHF. The CDR3 coding sequence is TGTGCCAGCAGTTACGGCAGGGAACAGCCCCAGCATTTT. The J gene is TRBJ1-5, the V gene TRBV6-5; D may be TRBD1 (5 bases). Germline assignment: CDR1 MNHEY and CDR2 SVGAGI. This CDR3 comprises 13 residues. V was shortened by 2 bases and J by 7 bases, with 9 bases between the two germline ends.

This sequence joins TRBV7-9 and TRBJ2-3; 7 bases are a match to TRBD2. The CDR3 spans 13 residues. With V trimmed by 10 bases and J by 1 base, 5 bases remained unmatched. Germline loops: CDR1 SEHNR, CDR2 FQNEAQ (reference sequence). CDR3 amino acids: CANRSGCTDTQYF. The CDR3 coding sequence is TGTGCCAACCGTAGCGGGTGCACAGATACGCAGTATTTT.

J is TRBJ1-5 and V is TRBV6-5; perhaps TRBD1 as D (5 bases). The length of the CDR3 is 15 residues. Germline V gene lookup returns CDR1 MNHEY and CDR2 SVGAGI. V lost 6 bases, J lost 0 bases, and 12 bases lay in between. CDR3 DNA: TGTGCCAGCAGGGTAAGGCAGGGTAGCAATCAGCCCCAGCATTTT. Its protein is CASRVRQGSNQPQHF.

V is TRBV15 and J is TRBJ2-4; weak D call: TRBD2 (6 bases). The CDR3 contains 13 residues. Germline CDR1 reads LNHNV; CDR2 reads YYDKDF (reference sequence). Trimming pared 6 bases from V and 7 bases from J, leaving 13 bases between. CDR3 in amino acids: CATSLAGFNIQYF. The CDR3, as DNA: TGTGCCACCAGTTTGGCGGGATTTAACATTCAGTACTTC.

The CDR3 DNA follows: TGTGCCAGCAGGCCAGGGACTAGCGGGAGCTGGTACTTC. This translates into CASRPGTSGSWYF. This chain links TRBV6-6 with TRBJ2-7; TRBD2 matches at 14 bases. The trim removed 6 bases at V and 12 bases at J, leaving 7 bases unmatched. The CDR3 runs to 13 residues. Germline V gives CDR1 MNHNY, CDR2 SVGAGI (reference sequence).

The chain is built from TRBV4-3 and TRBJ2-7, with D perhaps matching TRBD1 (6 bases). Per germline, CDR1 LGHNA and CDR2 YSLEER. Trimming shortened V by 4 bases and J by 4 bases, and 17 bases separated the two germline ends. This CDR3 has 15 amino acids. The CDR3 is CASSPGQTPAYEQYF. The CDR3 DNA sequence: TGCGCCAGCAGCCCGGGACAAACCCCGGCTTACGAGCAGTACTTC.

Worth noting for this clone: One end of the junction is discordant with germline, which a read error may explain. The V and J genes are TRBV4-1 and TRBJ1-1, with 10 bases identical to TRBD1. The CDR3 loop spans 12 amino acids. Germline V gene data show CDR1 as MGHRA and CDR2 as YSYEKL. The CDR3 loop reads CASSLDRGQAFF. CDR3 sequence (DNA): TGTGCCAGCAGTCTAGACAGGGGGCAGGCTTTCTTT.

The chain carries TRBV10-2 and TRBJ1-2; perhaps TRBD1 as D (6 bases). The ends were cut back, 5 bases at V and 2 bases at J, with 12 bases in the middle. The length of the CDR3 is 14 residues. Germline V gives CDR1 WSHSY, CDR2 SAAADI. CDR3 sequence (DNA): TGCGCCAGCAGTCTCTACAGGGAAAACTATGGCTACACCTTC. The encoded protein is CASSLYRENYGYTF.

The chain joins TRBV5-1 to TRBJ1-5; D is undetermined. V lost 0 bases and J lost 0, with 7 bases in between. There are 15 residues in the CDR3. Looked up from germline, CDR1 is SGHRS and CDR2 is YFSETQ. CDR3 sequence: CASSLDTDSNQPQHF. The CDR3 DNA follows: TGCGCCAGCAGCTTGGACACCGATAGCAATCAGCCCCAGCATTTT.